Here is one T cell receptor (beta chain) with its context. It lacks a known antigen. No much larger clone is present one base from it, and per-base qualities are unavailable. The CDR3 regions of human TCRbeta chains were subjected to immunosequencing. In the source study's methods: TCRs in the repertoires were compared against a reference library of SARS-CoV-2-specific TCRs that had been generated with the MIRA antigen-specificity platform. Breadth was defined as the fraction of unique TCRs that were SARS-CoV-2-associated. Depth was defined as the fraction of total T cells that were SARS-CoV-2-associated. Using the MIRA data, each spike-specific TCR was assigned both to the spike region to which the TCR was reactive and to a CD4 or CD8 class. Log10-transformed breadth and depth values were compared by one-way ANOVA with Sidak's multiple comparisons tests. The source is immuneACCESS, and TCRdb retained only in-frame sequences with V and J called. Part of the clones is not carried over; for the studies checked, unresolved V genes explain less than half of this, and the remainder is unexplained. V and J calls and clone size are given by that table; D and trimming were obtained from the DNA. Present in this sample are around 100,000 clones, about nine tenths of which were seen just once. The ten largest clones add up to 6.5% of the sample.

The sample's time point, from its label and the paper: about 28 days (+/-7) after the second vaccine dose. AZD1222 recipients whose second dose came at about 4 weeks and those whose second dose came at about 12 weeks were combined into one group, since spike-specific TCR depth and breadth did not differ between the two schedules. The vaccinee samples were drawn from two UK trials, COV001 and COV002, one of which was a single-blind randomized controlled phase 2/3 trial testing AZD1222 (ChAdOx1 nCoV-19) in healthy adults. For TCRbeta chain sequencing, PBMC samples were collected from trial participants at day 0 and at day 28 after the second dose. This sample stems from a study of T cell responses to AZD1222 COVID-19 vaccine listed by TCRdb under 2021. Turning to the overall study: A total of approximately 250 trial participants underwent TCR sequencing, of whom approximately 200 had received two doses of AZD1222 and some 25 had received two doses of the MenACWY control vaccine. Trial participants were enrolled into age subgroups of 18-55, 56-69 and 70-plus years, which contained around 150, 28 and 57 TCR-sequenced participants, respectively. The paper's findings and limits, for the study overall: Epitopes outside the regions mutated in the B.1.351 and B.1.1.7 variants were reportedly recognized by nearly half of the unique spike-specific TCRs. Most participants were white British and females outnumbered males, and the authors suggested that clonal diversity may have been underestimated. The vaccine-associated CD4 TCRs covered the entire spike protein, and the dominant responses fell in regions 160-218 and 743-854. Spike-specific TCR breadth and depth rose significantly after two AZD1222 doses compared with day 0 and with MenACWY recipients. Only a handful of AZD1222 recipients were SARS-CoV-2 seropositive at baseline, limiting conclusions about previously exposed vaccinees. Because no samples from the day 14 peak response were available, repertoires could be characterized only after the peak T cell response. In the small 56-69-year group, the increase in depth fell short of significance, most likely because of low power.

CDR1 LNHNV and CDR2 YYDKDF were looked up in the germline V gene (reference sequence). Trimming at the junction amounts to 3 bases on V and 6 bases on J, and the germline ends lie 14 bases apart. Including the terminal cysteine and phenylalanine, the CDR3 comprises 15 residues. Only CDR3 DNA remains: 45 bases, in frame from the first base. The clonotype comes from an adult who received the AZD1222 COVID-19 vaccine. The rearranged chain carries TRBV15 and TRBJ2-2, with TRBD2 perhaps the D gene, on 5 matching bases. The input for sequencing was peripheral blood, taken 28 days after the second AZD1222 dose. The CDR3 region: CATSSSMGVPGELFF. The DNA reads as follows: TGTGCCACCAGCAGTAGTATGGGAGTCCCCGGGGAGCTGTTTTTT.